These 7 T cell receptor beta chains were sequenced from one sample in a study of CD8 T cells in Susac syndrome. Reverse transcription of roughly 0.5 to 1 ug RNA was performed with random hexamers. TCRdb itself ran the immunoSEQ multiplex PCR reads through MiXCR, one entry per CDR3 protein. Here the sample spans roughly 200,000 distinct CDR3 sequences, under 97% being singletons. The material sequenced was CD4+ T cells from PBMCs. These receptors all stem from a human donor with multiple sclerosis.

V usage is TRBV15 and J usage is TRBJ1-1; no firm D call. V lost 3 bases and J 4 bases, leaving 12 bases between the germline ends. Germline assignment: CDR1 LNHNV and CDR2 YYDKDF (reference sequence). The CDR3 sequence is 14 residues long. CDR3 nucleotide sequence: TGTGCCACCAGCAGCTTATATGAGAGCACTGAAGCTTTCTTT. Protein: CATSSLYESTEAFF.

Here the CDR3 DNA reads TGTGCCAGCAGCCCCAAGGACAGTAACTCTGGGGCCAACGTCCTGACTTTC. Protein sequence: CASSPKDSNSGANVLTF. The chain combines TRBV9 with TRBJ2-6, with D perhaps matching TRBD1 (6 bases). The V gene's germline CDR1 is SGDLS and CDR2 YYNGEE. This CDR3 contains 17 residues. Trimming pared 4 bases from V and 0 bases from J, leaving 14 bases between.

The chain joins TRBV30 to TRBJ2-5; D assignment may be TRBD1 or TRBD2 (5 bases each). This CDR3 comprises 14 residues. Germline CDR1 reads GTSNPN; CDR2 reads SVGIG (reference sequence). Trimming took 0 bases from V and 3 from J, leaving 11 bases between them. The CDR3 protein is CAWSVRGVEETQYF. CDR3 DNA sequence: TGTGCCTGGAGTGTACGAGGGGTCGAAGAGACCCAGTACTTC.

CDR3 nucleotides: TGTGCCACCAGTGACCGCCGCGGTGAGCAGTTCTTC. Amino acid sequence: CATSDRRGEQFF. This chain uses TRBV24-1 with TRBJ2-1; D is undetermined. The germline V gene has CDR1 KGHDR and CDR2 SFDVKD. CDR3 length: 12 amino acids. Trimming shortened V by 4 bases and J by 9 bases, and 9 bases separated the two germline ends.

The chain links TRBV6-5 to TRBJ1-1; TRBD1 might be the D (5 bases). The CDR3 sequence is 15 residues long. V was pared by 0 bases and J by 0 bases, with 8 bases between. Per germline, CDR1 MNHEY and CDR2 SVGAGI. The CDR3 nucleotides are TGTGCCAGCAGTTACTCAGGGGTGATGAACACTGAAGCTTTCTTT. Protein: CASSYSGVMNTEAFF.

The V call is TRBV29-1, the J call TRBJ2-5, with D maybe TRBD1 (6 bases). V shed 8 bases and J shed 2 bases, with 15 bases lying between them. Germline CDR1 SQVTM, CDR2 ANQGSEA. The CDR3 has 13 amino acids. CDR3 nucleotides: TGCAGCTGCCCGGGACACAGTCAAGAGACCCAGTACTTC. Protein sequence: CSCPGHSQETQYF.

The chain employs TRBV13 and TRBJ2-3, with 9 bases identical to TRBD2. This CDR3 is built from 15 residues. After removal of 1 base from V and 4 bases from J, the junction contained 3 bases not matched to a gene. CDR1 is PRHDT, CDR2 FYEKMQ, per germline (reference sequence). Here the CDR3 reads CASSLAGLASDTQYF. The CDR3 DNA follows: TGTGCCAGCAGCTTAGCGGGACTAGCATCAGATACGCAGTATTTT.